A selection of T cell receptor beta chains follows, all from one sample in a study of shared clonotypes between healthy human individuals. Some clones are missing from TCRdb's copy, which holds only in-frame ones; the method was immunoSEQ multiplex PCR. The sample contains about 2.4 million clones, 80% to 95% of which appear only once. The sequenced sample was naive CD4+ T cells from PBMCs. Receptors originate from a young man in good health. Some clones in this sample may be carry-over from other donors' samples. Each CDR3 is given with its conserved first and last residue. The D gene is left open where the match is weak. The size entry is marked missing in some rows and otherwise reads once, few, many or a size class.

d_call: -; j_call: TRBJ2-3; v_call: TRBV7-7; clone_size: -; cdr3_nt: TGTGCCAGCAAAAGGGACACCCGCACAGATACGCAGTATTTT; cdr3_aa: CASKRDTRTDTQYF
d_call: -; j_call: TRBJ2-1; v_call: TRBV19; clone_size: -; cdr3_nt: TGTGCCAGTAGGCTCGAGGATGAGCAGTTCTTC; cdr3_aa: CASRLEDEQFF
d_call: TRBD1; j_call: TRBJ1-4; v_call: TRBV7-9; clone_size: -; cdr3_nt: TGTGCCAGCAGCGCTCCCGGGACAGGGGATGAAAAACTGTTTTTT; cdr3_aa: CASSAPGTGDEKLFF
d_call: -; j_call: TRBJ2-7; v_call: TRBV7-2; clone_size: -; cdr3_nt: TGTGCCAGCAGCTCCCAAAGGGGCGGTTACGAGCAGTACTTC; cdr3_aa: CASSSQRGGYEQYF
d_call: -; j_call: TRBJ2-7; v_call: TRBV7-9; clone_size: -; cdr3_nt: TGTGCCAGCAGCTTAACTAGTAACGAGCAGTACTTC; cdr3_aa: CASSLTSNEQYF
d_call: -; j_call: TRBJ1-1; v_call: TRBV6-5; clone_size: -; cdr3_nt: TGTGCCAGCAGTTACTCAACCGGGACGGTGGCTTTCTTT; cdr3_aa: CASSYSTGTVAFF
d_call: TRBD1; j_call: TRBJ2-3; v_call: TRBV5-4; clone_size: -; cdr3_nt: TGTGCCAGCAGCGCGGGACAGGGGCGGGCAGATACGCAGTATTTT; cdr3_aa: CASSAGQGRADTQYF
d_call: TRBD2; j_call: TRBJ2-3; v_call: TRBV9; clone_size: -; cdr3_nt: TGTGCCAGCAGCCAGACTAGCGGGAGCCCAGATACGCAGTATTTT; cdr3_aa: CASSQTSGSPDTQYF
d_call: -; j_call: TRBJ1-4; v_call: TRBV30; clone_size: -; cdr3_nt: TGTGCCTGGGGGGGGACATCCTCTGAAAAACTGTTTTTT; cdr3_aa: CAWGGTSSEKLFF
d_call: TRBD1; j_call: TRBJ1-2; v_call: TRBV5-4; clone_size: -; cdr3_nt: TGTGCCAGCGTCCAGACAGGGGGACGCTATGGCTACACCTTC; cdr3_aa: CASVQTGGRYGYTF
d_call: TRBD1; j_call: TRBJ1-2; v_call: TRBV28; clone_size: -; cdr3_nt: TGTGCCAGCACCTCCCGACAGGGTGGTGGCTACACCTTC; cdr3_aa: CASTSRQGGGYTF
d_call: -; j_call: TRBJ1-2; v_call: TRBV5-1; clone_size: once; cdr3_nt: TGCGCCAGCAGCCCGCCGGGGGGAAGATATGGCTACACCTTC; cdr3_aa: CASSPPGGRYGYTF
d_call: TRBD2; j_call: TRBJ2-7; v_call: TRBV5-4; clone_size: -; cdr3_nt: TGTGCCAGCAGCCTGGGGGGGACTCGTCCCTACGAGCAGTACTTC; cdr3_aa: CASSLGGTRPYEQYF
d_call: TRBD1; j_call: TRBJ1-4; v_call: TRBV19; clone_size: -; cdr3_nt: TGTGCCAGTAGTGCCCCGGGACAGGGATATGAAAAACTGTTTTTT; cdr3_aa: CASSAPGQGYEKLFF
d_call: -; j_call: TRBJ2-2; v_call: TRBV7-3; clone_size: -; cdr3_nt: TGTGCCAGCAGCAGTGCCCATGGCGGGGAGCTGTTTTTT; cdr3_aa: CASSSAHGGELFF
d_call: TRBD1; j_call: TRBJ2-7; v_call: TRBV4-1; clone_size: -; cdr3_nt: TGCGCCAGCAGCCAAGCAACCGGGACAGCATACGAGCAGTACTTC; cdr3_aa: CASSQATGTAYEQYF
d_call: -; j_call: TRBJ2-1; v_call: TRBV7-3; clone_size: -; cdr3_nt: TGTGCCAGCAGCGTGAGGGCCCTGGATGAGCAGTTCTTC; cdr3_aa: CASSVRALDEQFF
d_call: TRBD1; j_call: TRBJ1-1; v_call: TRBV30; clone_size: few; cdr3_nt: TGTGCCTGGAGTGTAGACAGGGTTTCAGCTTTCTTT; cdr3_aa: CAWSVDRVSAFF
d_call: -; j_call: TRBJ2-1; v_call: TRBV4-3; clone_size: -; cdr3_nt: TGCGCCAGCAGCCAAGAAGTGGCAGTGAACTCCTACAATGAGCAGTTCTTC; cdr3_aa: CASSQEVAVNSYNEQFF
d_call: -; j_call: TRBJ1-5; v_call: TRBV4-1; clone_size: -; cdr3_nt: TGCGCCAGCAGCCGCCAAACCGCGAACCTGGACAGTAGCAATCAGCCCCAGCATTTT; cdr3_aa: CASSRQTANLDSSNQPQHF
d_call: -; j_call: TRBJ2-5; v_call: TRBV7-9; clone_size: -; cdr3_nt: TGTGCCAGCAGCTTAGTGCCGGGGCTGGGGCAAGAGACCCAGTACTTC; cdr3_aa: CASSLVPGLGQETQYF
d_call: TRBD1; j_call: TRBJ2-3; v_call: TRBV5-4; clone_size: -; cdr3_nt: TGTGCCAGCAGCTCCCCCGTAGCCGGGACAGGGGGCCCAGATACGCAGTATTTT; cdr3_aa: CASSSPVAGTGGPDTQYF
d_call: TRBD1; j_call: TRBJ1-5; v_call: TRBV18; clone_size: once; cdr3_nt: TGTGCCAGCTCACCGGGGACAGGGGGCTACTTTGTGCCCCAGCATTTT; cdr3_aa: CASSPGTGGYFVPQHF
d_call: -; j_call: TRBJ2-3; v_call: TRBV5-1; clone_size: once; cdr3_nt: TGCGCCAGCAGCTTGGCCTACTCGTGGGTAGATACGCAGTATTTT; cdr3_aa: CASSLAYSWVDTQYF
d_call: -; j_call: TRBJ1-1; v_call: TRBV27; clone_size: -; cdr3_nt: TGTGCCAGCACCGTATCTCCCGGGACCCCGAGGGAGGACACTGAAGCTTTCTTT; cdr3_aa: CASTVSPGTPREDTEAFF
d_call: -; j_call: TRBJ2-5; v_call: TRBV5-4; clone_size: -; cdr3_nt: TGTGCCAGCAGCCATCAGTCCCAACGGGAGACCCAGTACTTC; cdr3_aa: CASSHQSQRETQYF
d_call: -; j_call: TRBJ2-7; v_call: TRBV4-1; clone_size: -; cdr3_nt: TGCGCCAGCAGCCAGAGGGCAGTGGGCTACGAGCAGTACTTC; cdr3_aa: CASSQRAVGYEQYF
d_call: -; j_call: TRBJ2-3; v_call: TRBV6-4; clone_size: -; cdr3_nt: TGTGCCAGCAGCGTCGAGCGCGGGACCACGCAGTATTTT; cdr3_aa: CASSVERGTTQYF
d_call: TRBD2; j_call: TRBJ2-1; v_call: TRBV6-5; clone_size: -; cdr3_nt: TGTGCCAGCAGTTCCCCTAGCGGATCCCTTCATGAGCAGTTCTTC; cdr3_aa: CASSSPSGSLHEQFF
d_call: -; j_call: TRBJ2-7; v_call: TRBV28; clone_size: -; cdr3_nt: TGTGCCAGCAGTGGACAGAACGCCTACGAGCAGTACTTC; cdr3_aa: CASSGQNAYEQYF
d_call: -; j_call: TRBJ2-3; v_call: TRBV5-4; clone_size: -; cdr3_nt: TGTGCCAGCAGCTTGCGGGCGGTTTTTTCCACAGATACGCAGTATTTT; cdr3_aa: CASSLRAVFSTDTQYF
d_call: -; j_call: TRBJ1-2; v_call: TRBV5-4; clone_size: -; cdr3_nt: TGTGCCAGCAGGAAAGGGTCGGGGGAAGGGTTGGGCTACACCTTC; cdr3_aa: CASRKGSGEGLGYTF
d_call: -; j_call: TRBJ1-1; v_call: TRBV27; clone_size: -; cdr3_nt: TGTGCCAGCAGTCCAACCTCTACAGGGATCGACACTGAAGCTTTCTTT; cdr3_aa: CASSPTSTGIDTEAFF
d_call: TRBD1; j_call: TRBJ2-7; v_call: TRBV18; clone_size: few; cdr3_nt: TGTGCCAGCTCACCACTCAGGGCTATTACAGGGGGTCTGCACGAGCAGTACTTC; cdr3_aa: CASSPLRAITGGLHEQYF
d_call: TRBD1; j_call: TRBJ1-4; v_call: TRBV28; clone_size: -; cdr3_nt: TGTGCCAGCAGTTCAGGGGGCCGTACTAATGAAAAACTGTTTTTT; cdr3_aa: CASSSGGRTNEKLFF
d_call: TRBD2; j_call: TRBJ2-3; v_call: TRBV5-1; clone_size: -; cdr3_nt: TGCGCCAGCAGCTTACCAGCGGGAGTGGGGACAGATACGCAGTATTTT; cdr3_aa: CASSLPAGVGTDTQYF
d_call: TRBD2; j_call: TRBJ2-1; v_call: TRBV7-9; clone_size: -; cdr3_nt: TGTGCCAGCAGCCGTGGACTAGCCAATGAGCAGTTCTTC; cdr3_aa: CASSRGLANEQFF
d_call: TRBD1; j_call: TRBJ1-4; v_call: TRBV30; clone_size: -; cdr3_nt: TGTGCCTGGAGTGCCGGGACAGGGCTGAAACTGTTTTTT; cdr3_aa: CAWSAGTGLKLFF
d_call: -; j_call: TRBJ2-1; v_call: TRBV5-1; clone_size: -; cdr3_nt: TGCGCCAGCACAGGGAGTCCCCCTTTCAATGAGCAGTTCTTC; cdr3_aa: CASTGSPPFNEQFF
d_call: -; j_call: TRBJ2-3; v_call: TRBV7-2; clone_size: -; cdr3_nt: TGTGCCAGCAGCTTACGGAGCGGAGGGGTCACAGATACGCAGTATTTT; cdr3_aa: CASSLRSGGVTDTQYF
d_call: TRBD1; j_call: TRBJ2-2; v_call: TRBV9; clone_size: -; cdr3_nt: TGTGCCAGCAGCACTCCGGGACAGGGGGCTCGGACCGGGGAGCTGTTTTTT; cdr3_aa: CASSTPGQGARTGELFF
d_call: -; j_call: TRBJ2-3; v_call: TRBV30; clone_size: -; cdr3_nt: TGTGCCTGGAGTGCCTCCCGGCGAAGGGGGAGCACAGATACGCAGTATTTT; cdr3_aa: CAWSASRRRGSTDTQYF
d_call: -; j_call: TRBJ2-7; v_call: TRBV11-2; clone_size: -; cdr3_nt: TGTGCCAGCAGCTCTAGGTCCGAGCAGTACTTC; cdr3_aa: CASSSRSEQYF
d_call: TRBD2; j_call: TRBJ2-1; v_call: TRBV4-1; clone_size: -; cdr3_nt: TGCGCCAGCAGCCAGGTAGCGGGCCCCTACAATGAGCAGTTCTTC; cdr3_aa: CASSQVAGPYNEQFF
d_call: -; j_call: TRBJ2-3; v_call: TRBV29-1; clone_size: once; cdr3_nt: TGCAGCGTGGAAAGCGGAAGCACAGATACGCAGTATTTT; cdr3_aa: CSVESGSTDTQYF
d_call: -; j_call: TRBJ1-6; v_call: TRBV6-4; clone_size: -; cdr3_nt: TGTGCCAGCAGTGCCCAGTCTAATTCACCCCTCCACTTT; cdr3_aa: CASSAQSNSPLHF
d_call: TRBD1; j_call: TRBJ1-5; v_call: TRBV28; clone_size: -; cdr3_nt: TGTGCCAGCAGTTTATCCCCAGGGGGCGTTCAGCCCCAGCATTTT; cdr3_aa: CASSLSPGGVQPQHF
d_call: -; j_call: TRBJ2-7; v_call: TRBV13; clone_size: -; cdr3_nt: TGTGCCAGCAGCCCCCTCGGAAAGCTCGGGGTTTACGAGCAGTACTTC; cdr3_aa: CASSPLGKLGVYEQYF
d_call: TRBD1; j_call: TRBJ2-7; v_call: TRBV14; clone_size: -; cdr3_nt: TGTGCCAGCAGCCAACAGAGGACAGGGTTCAACGAGCAGTACTTC; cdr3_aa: CASSQQRTGFNEQYF
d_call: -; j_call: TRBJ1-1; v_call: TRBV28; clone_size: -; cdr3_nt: TGTGCCAGCAGTTTAAACAGACTCACTGAAGCTTTCTTT; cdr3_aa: CASSLNRLTEAFF
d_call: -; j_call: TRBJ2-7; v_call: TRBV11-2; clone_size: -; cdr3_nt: TGTGCCAGCAGCAAGCCTTTGGGCCTGTACGAGCAGTACTTC; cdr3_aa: CASSKPLGLYEQYF
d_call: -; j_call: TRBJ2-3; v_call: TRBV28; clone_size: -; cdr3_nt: -; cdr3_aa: CASSSSIDTQCF
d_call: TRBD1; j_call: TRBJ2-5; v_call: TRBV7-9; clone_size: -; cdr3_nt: TGTGCCAGCAGCAAGGGACAGAACGACGACCAAGAGACCCAGTACTTC; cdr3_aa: CASSKGQNDDQETQYF
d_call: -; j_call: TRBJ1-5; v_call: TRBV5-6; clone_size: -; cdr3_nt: TGTGCCAGCATCTCGAAGCTTGATACAGGTTTGCGCAATCAGCCCCAGCATTTT; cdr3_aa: CASISKLDTGLRNQPQHF
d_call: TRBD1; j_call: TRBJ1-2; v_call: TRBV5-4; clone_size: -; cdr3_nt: TGTGCCAGCAGCTTGGGACAGGGAATGGAAGGCTACACCTTC; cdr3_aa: CASSLGQGMEGYTF
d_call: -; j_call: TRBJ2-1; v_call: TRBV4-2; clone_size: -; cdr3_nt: TGTGCCAGCAGCCAAGATAGACTCAGAGAGGGGTTCTTC; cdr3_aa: CASSQDRLREGFF